This T cell receptor (beta chain) was sequenced for a study (dated by TCRdb to about 2016). For context, the study as a whole: The study investigated the origins of HIV persistence in individuals who naturally controlled HIV infection.

According to the germline V gene, CDR1 reads SGHTA and CDR2 reads FQGNSA. Inclusive of the bounding cysteine and phenylalanine, the CDR3 is 18 residues long. The DNA shown is the 54-base CDR3, in frame from base 1. Trimmed from V: 5 bases; trimmed from J: 0 bases; junction bases lacking a gene match: 13. Concerning this clonotype: No antigen is known for it. No base qualities exist here, and no much larger clone lies one base off it.

To prepare the library, 5' RACE was applied. Data came from an Illumina HiSeq 2000. The public reads were run again by TCRdb, first through fastp at Q25 and then through MiXCR, and only productive beta chains were kept. Each entry merges the rows of one CDR3 protein and shows their most common DNA and genes. The sample profile shows thousands of distinct CDR3 sequences; 6.5% to 8% of them were found once. Of the sample, 6.5% is held by the ten largest clones. The clonotype originates from a female donor with HIV. Specimen: total memory T cells from blood PBMCs. This specimen's cell subset or site label, per the study, means: transitional memory CD4+ T cells. The rearrangement joined TRBV7-2 to TRBJ2-3; the central 8 bases match TRBD2. The CDR3 region has the sequence CASSPEGLAGLSTDTQYF. The DNA reads TGTGCCAGCAGCCCCGAAGGTCTAGCGGGCCTCAGCACAGATACGCAGTATTTT.